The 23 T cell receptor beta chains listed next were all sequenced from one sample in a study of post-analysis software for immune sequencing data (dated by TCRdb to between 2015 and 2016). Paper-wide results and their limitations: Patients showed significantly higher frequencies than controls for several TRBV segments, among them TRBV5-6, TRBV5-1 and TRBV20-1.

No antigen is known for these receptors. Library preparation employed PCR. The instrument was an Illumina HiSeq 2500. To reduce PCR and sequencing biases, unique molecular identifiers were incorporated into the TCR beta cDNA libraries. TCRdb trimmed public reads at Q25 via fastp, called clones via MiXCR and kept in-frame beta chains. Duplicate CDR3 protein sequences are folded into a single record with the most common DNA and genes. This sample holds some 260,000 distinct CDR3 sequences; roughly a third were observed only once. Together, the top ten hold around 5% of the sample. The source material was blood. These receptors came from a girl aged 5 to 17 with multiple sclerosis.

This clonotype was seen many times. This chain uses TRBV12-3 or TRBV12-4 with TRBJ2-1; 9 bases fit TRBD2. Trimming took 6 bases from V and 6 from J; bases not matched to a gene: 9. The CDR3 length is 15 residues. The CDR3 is CASSRLAGSANEQFF. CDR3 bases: TGTGCCAGCAGCCGTCTAGCGGGAAGTGCCAATGAGCAGTTCTTC.

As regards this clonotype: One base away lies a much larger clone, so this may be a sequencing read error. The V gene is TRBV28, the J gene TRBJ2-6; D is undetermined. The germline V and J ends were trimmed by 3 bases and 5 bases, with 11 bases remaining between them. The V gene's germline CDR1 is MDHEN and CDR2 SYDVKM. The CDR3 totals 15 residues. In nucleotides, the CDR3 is TGTGCCAGCAGTTTCTTAGGGTCCAGGGCCAACGTCCTGACTTTC. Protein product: CASSFLGSRANVLTF.

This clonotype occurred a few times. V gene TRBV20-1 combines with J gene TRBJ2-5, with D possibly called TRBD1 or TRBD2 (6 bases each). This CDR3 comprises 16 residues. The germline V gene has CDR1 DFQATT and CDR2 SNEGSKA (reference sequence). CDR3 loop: CSAPPLSGATSGTQYF. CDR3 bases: TGCAGCGCTCCCCCTTTGTCGGGGGCGACCTCCGGGACCCAGTACTTC.

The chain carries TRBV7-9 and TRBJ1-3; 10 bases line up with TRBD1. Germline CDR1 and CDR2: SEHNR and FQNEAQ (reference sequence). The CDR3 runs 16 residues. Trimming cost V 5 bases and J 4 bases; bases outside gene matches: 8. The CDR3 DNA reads TGTGCCAGCAGCCCAGGGGACAGGGGATACGGAAACACCATATATTTT. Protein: CASSPGDRGYGNTIYF.

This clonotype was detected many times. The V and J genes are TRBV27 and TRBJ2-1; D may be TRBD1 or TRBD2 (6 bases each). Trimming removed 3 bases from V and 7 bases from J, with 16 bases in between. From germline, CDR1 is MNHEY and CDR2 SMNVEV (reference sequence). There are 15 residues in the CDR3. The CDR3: CASSFSTGARNEQFF. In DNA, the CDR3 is TGTGCCAGCAGTTTTTCGACGGGGGCGCGGAATGAGCAGTTCTTC.

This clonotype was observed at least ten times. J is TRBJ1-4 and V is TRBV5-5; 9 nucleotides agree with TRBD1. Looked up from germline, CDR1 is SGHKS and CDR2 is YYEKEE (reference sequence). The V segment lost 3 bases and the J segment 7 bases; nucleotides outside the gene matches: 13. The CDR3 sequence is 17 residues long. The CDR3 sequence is CASSSVPGQGESEKLFF. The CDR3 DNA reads TGTGCCAGCAGCTCGGTCCCGGGACAGGGAGAGAGTGAAAAACTGTTTTTT.

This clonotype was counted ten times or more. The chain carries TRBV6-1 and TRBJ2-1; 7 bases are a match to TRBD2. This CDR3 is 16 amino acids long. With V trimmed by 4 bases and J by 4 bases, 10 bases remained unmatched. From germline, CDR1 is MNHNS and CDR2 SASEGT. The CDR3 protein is CASSGTSSGWYNEQFF. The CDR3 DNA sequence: TGTGCCAGCAGTGGCACTTCTAGCGGATGGTACAATGAGCAGTTCTTC.

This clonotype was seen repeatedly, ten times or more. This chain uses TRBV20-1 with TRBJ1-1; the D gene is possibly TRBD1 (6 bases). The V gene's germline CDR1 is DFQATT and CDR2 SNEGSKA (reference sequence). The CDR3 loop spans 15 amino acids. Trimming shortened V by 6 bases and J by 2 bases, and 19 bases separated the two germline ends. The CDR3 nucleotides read TGCAGTGCCCCCCCCAGGGGCAGCCCAAACACTGAAGCTTTCTTT. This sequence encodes CSAPPRGSPNTEAFF.

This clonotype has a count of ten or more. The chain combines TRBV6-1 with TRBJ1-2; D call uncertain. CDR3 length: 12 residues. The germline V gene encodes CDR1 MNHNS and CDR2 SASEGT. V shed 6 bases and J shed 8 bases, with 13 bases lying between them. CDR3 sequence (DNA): TGTGCCAGCAGACCCGGTCTCCGCGGCTACACCTTC. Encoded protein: CASRPGLRGYTF.

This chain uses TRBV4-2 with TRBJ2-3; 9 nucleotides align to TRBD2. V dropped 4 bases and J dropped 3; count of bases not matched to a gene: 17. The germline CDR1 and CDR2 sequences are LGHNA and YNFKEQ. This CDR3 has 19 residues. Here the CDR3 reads CASSPSRALAGTVTDTQYF. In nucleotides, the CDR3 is TGTGCCAGCAGCCCGTCTCGGGCGCTAGCGGGGACCGTGACAGATACGCAGTATTTT.

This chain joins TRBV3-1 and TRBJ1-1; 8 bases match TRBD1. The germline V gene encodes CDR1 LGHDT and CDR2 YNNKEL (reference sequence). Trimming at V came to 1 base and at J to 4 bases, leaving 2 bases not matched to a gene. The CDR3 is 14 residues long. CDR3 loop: CASSQVTGGTEAFF. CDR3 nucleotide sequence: TGTGCCAGCAGCCAAGTTACAGGGGGCACTGAAGCTTTCTTT.

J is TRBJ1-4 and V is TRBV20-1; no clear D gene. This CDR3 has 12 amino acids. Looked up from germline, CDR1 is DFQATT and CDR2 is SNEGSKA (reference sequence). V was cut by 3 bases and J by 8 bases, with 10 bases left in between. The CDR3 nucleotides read TGCAGTGCTAGCCCTCAGGCGGAAAAACTGTTTTTT. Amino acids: CSASPQAEKLFF.

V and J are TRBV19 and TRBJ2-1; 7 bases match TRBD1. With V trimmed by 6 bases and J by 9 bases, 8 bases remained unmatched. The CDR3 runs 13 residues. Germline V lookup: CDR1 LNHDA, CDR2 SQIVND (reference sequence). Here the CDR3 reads CASRLQGIGEQFF. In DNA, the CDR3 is TGTGCCAGTAGGTTACAGGGGATTGGTGAGCAGTTCTTC.

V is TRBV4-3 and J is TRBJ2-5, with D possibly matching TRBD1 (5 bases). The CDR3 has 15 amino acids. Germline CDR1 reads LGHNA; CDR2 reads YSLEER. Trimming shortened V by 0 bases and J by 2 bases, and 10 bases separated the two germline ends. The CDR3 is CASSQDLNRQETQYF. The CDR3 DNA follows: TGCGCCAGCAGCCAAGATCTTAACAGGCAAGAGACCCAGTACTTC.

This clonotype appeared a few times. CDR3 residues: CASGGPGQETQYF. CDR3 DNA: TGCGCCAGCGGAGGGCCGGGGCAAGAGACCCAGTACTTC. The chain has TRBV5-1 and TRBJ2-5, with D maybe TRBD2 (6 bases). The V end was cut by 7 bases, the J end by 2 bases, with 12 bases between. The germline gives CDR1 SGHRS, CDR2 YFSETQ. The CDR3 has 13 amino acids.

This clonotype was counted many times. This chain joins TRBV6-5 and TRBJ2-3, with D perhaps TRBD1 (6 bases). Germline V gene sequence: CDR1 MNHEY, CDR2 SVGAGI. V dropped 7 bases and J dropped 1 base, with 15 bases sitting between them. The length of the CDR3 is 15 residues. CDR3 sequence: CASNTGMSRTDTQYF. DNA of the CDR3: TGTGCCAGCAATACAGGGATGTCCCGCACAGATACGCAGTATTTT.

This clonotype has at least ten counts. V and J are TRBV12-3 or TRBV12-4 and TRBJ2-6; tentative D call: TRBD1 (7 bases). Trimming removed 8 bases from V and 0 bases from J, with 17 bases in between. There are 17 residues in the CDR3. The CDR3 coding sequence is TGTGCCAGCGCAGGGGGGCAACTCCACTCTGGGGCCAACGTCCTGACTTTC. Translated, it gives CASAGGQLHSGANVLTF.

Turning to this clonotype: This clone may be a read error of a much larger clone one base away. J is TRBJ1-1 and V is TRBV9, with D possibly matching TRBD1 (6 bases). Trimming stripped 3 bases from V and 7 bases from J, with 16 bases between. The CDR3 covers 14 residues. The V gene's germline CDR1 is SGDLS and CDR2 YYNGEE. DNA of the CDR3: TGTGCCAGCAGCGCTCTGACAGGTTACATTGAAGCTTTCTTT. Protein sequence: CASSALTGYIEAFF.

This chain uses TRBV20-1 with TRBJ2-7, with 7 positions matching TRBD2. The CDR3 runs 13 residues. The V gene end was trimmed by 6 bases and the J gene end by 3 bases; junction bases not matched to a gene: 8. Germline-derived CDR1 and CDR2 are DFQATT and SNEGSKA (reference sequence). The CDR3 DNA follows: TGCAGTGCCGTGGTGGGAGGGTGCTACGAGCAGTACTTC. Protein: CSAVVGGCYEQYF.

The DNA of the CDR3 is TGCAGTGCTAGAGATGCAGGTAGCTACGAAGAGACCCAGTACTTC. Its translation is CSARDAGSYEETQYF. The gene calls are TRBV20-1 and TRBJ2-5; D not resolved. Between the trimmed V and J ends, which lost 0 bases and 3 bases, there was a span of 14 bases. Germline V gene data show CDR1 as DFQATT and CDR2 as SNEGSKA (reference sequence). CDR3 length equals 15 residues.

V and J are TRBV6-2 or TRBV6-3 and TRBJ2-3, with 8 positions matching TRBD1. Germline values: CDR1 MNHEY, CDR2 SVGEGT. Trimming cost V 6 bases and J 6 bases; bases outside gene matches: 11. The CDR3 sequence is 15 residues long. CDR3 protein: CASSKDQGARDTQYF. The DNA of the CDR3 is TGTGCCAGCAGCAAGGACCAGGGGGCAAGGGATACGCAGTATTTT.

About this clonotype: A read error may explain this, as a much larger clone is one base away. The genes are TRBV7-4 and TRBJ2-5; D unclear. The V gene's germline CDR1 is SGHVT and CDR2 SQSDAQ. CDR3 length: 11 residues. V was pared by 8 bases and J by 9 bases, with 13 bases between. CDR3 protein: CASVSRLSQYF. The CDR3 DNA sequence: TGTGCCAGCGTGTCTCGGTTGTCCCAGTACTTC.

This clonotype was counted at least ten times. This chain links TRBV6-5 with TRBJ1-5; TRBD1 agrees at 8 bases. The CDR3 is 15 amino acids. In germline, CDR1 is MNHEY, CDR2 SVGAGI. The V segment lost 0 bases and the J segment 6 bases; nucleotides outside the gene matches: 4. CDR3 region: CASSYSDREGQPQHF. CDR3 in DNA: TGTGCCAGCAGTTACTCGGACAGGGAGGGTCAGCCCCAGCATTTT.